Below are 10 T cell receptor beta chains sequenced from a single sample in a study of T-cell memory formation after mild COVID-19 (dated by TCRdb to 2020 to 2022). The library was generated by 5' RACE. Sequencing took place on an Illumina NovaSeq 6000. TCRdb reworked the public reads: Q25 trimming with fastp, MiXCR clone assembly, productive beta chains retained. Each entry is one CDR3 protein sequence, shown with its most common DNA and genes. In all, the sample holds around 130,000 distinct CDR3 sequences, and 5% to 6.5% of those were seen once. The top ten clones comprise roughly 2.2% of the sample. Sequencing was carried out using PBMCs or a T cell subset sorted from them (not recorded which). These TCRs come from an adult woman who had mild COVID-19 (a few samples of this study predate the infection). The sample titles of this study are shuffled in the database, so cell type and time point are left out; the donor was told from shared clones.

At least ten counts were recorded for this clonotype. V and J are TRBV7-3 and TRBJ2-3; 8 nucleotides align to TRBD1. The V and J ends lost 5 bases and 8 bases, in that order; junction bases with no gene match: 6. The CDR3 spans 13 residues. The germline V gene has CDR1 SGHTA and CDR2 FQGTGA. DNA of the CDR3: TGTGCCAGCAGCGCGGACAGGGAACGTACGCAGTATTTT. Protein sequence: CASSADRERTQYF.

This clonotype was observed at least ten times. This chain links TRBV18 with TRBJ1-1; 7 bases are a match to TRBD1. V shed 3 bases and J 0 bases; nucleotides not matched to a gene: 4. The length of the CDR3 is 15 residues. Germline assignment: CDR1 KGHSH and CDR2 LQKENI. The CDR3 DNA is TGTGCCAGCTCACCTACCGGGACAGTGAACACTGAAGCTTTCTTT. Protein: CASSPTGTVNTEAFF.

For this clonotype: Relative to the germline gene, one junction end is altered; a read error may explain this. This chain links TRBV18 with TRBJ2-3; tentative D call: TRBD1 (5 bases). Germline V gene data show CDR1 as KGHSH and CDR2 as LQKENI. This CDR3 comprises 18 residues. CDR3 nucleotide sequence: TGTGCCAGCTCGCCACTCCAGGGTCCGGGCCTAGTTAGAGATACGCAGTATTTT. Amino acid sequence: CASSPLQGPGLVRDTQYF. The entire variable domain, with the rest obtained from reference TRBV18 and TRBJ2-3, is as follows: NAGVMQNPRHLVRRRGQEARLRCSPMKGHSHVYWYRQLPEEGLKFMVYLQKENIIDESGMPKERFSAEFPKEGPSILRIQQVVRGDSAAYFCASSPLQGPGLVRDTQYFGPGTRLTVL.

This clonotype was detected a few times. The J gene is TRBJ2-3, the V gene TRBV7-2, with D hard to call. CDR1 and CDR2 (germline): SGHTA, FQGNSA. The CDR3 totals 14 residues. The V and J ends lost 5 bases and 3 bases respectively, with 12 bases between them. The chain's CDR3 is CASSTTWGTDTQYF. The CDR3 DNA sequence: TGTGCCAGCAGCACCACGTGGGGTACAGATACGCAGTATTTT.

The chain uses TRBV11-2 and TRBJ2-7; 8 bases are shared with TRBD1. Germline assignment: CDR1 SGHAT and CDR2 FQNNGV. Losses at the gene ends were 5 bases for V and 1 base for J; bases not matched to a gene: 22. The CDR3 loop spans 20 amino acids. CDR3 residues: CASSPKPELLYRGISYEQYF. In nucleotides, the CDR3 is TGTGCCAGCAGCCCCAAACCCGAGCTGCTCTACAGGGGGATTTCCTACGAGCAGTACTTC.

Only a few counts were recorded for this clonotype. Here the CDR3 reads CASSLVAREDTQYF. The CDR3 DNA sequence: TGTGCCAGCAGCTTGGTAGCTCGCGAAGATACGCAGTATTTT. The chain couples TRBV5-4 to TRBJ2-3; D gene uncertain. V shed 0 bases and J shed 5 bases, with 10 bases lying between them. CDR3 size: 14 residues. Germline V lookup: CDR1 SGHNT, CDR2 YYREEE (reference sequence).

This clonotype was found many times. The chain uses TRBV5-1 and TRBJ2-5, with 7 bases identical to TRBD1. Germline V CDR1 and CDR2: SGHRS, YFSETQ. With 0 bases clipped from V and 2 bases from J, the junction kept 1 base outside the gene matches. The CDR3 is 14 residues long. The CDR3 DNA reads TGCGCCAGCAGCTTGGGGGGACAGCAAGAGACCCAGTACTTC. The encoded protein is CASSLGGQQETQYF.

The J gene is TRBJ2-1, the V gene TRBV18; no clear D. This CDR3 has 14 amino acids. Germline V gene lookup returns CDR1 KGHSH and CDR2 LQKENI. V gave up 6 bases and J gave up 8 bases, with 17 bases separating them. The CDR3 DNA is TGTGCCAGCTCCCTCGGAACCCACATAGATGAGCAGTTCTTC. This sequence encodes CASSLGTHIDEQFF.

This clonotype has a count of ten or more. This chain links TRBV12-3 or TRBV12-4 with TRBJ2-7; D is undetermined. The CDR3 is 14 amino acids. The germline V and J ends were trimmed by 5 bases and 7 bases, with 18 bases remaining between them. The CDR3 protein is CASSTSPSRSEQYF. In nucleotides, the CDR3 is TGTGCCAGCAGTACGTCCCCGTCGCGTTCAGAGCAGTACTTC.

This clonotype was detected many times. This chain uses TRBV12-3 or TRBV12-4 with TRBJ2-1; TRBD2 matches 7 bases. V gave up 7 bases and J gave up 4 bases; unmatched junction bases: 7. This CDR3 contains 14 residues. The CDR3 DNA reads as TGTGCCAGCATTCTCTCTAGCGGTTACAATGAGCAGTTCTTC. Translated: CASILSSGYNEQFF.